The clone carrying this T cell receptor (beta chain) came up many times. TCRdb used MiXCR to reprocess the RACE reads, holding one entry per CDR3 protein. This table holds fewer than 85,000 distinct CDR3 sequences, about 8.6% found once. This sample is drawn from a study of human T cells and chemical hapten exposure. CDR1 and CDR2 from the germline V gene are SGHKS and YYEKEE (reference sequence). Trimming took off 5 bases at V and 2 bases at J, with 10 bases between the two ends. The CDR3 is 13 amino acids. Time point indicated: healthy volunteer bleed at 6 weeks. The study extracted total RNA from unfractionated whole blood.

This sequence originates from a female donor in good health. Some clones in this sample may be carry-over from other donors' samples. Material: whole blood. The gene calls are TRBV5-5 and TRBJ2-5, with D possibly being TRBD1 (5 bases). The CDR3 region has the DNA TGTGCCAGCAGTTGGACACAGCAAGAGACCCAGTACTTC. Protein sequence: CASSWTQQETQYF. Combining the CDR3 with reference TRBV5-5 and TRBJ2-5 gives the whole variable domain DAGVTQSPTHLIKTRGQQVTLRCSPISGHKSVSWYQQVLGQGPQFIFQYYEKEERGRGNFPDRFSARQFPNYSSELNVNALLLGDSALYLCASSWTQQETQYFGPGTRLLVL.